The 8 T cell receptor beta chains below all came from one sample that was sequenced in a study of cytomegalovirus exposure and HLA in healthy donors. PCR amplification relied on 60 Vbeta primers (plus 13 Jbeta primers). TCRdb keeps only in-frame clones here, not all; method: immunoSEQ multiplex PCR. The profile covers approximately 190,000 clones, with roughly 70% appearing a single time and 2.6% taken by the ten largest. The sequencing sample was made of PBMCs. All receptors come from a man aged 40-49 years in good health and CMV-seropositive.

This clone was picked up a small number of times. The V call is TRBV9, the J call TRBJ2-5; possible D gene TRBD2, 6 bases. The CDR3 is made up of 15 amino acids. Germline V gene data show CDR1 as SGDLS and CDR2 as YYNGEE. Trimming pared 4 bases from V and 10 bases from J, leaving 23 bases between. This chain's CDR3 is CASSPGRGYLLVQYF. The CDR3 DNA is TGTGCCAGCAGCCCGGGACGGGGGTATTTGCTGGTCCAGTACTTC. The variable domain in full, completed from reference TRBV9 and TRBJ2-5, reads DSGVTQTPKHLITATGQRVTLRCSPRSGDLSVYWYQQSLDQGLQFLIQYYNGEERAKGNILERFSAQQFPDLHSELNLSSLELGDSALYFCASSPGRGYLLVQYFGPGTRLLVL.

This rearrangement joins TRBV6-5 to TRBJ2-7; D may be TRBD2 (6 bases). Germline CDR1 reads MNHEY; CDR2 reads SVGAGI. The CDR3 is 14 residues long. V gave up 0 bases and J gave up 6 bases, with 12 bases separating them. CDR3 bases: TGTGCCAGCAGTTACTCGATTTCCGGGGGCGAGCAGTACTTC. Its protein is CASSYSISGGEQYF.

This clone appeared a single time. V usage is TRBV7-8 and J usage is TRBJ1-4; TRBD1 matches 7 bases. The CDR3 totals 15 residues. Germline loops: CDR1 SGHVS, CDR2 FQNEAQ. V trimming: 5 bases; J trimming: 0 bases; junction bases outside the gene matches: 3. Written as DNA, the CDR3 is TGTGCCAGCAGCGCGACAGGGTCAACTAATGAAAAACTGTTTTTT. Encoded protein: CASSATGSTNEKLFF. The full variable domain, rest sourced from reference TRBV7-8 and TRBJ1-4, is GAGVSQSPRYKVAKRGQDVALRCDPISGHVSLFWYQQALGQGPEFLTYFQNEAQLDKSGLPSDRFFAERPEGSVSTLKIQRTQQEDSAVYLCASSATGSTNEKLFFGSGTQLSVL.

This sequence joins TRBV4-3 and TRBJ2-1; D is uncertain. CDR1 and CDR2 (germline): LGHNA, YSLEER. The CDR3 is made up of 9 amino acids. V lost 7 bases and J 9 bases, leaving 4 bases between the germline ends. CDR3 region: CASNLEQFF. The DNA for the CDR3 is TGCGCCAGCAATCTTGAGCAGTTCTTC.

Only a few counts were recorded for this clone. As DNA, the CDR3 is TGTGCCAGCTCACCACCAGTTACCAGTAAAAGCTCCTACGAGCAGTACTTC. Translated, it gives CASSPPVTSKSSYEQYF. The rearrangement links TRBV18 to TRBJ2-7, with no clear D. Per germline, CDR1 KGHSH and CDR2 LQKENI. The CDR3 runs to 17 residues. V was pared by 0 bases and J by 0 bases, with 15 bases between.

V and J are TRBV9 and TRBJ2-3; TRBD2 aligns across 9 bases. V trimming: 0 bases; J trimming: 8 bases; junction bases outside the gene matches: 13. CDR3 size: 17 residues. Germline loops: CDR1 SGDLS, CDR2 YYNGEE. The CDR3 nucleotides are TGTGCCAGCAGCGTAGATGGGAGCGGGGGGCCCGTGGGTACGCAGTATTTT. As protein: CASSVDGSGGPVGTQYF.

The J gene is TRBJ2-1, the V gene TRBV6-1; 8 nucleotides agree with TRBD1. This CDR3 comprises 14 residues. Germline loops: CDR1 MNHNS, CDR2 SASEGT. V was pared by 8 bases and J by 1 base, with 4 bases of the junction left unmatched. CDR3 region: CASGRDRSYNEQFF. CDR3 DNA: TGTGCCAGCGGGCGGGACAGGTCCTACAATGAGCAGTTCTTC.

The J gene is TRBJ2-1, the V gene TRBV13, with TRBD1 matching over 9 bases. Losses at the gene ends were 5 bases for V and 5 bases for J; bases not matched to a gene: 4. This CDR3 contains 14 residues. Germline V gene data show CDR1 as PRHDT and CDR2 as FYEKMQ (reference sequence). CDR3 residues: CASSHRDRDNEQFF. DNA for the CDR3: TGTGCCAGCAGCCATAGGGACAGGGACAATGAGCAGTTCTTC.